These T cell receptor beta chains were read from a single sample in a study of blood T cell repertoires in COVID-19. Produced via immunoSEQ multiplex PCR; TCRdb's table is partial and in-frame only. The sample carries 300,000 or so clones, roughly 90% recorded once. The sequenced sample consisted of PBMCs or T cells enriched from blood (not recorded which). These receptors originate from a woman younger than 45 who had recovered from COVID-19. Each CDR3 is given with its conserved first and last residue. Fields, in order: V gene, clone size, D gene, J gene, CDR3 protein, CDR3 DNA. D genes are given only for firm matches. The size of a clone is reported for some rows only, either as once, few or many, or as a class for expanded clones.

v_gene: TRBV6-5
abundance: .
d_gene: TRBD1
j_gene: TRBJ2-1
CDR3aa: CASSWGQDNEQFF
CDR3nt: TGTGCCAGCAGTTGGGGACAGGACAATGAGCAGTTCTTC

v_gene: TRBV28
abundance: .
d_gene: .
j_gene: TRBJ1-2
CDR3aa: CASSLRKTVPYGYTF
CDR3nt: TGTGCCAGCAGCCTGAGAAAGACAGTCCCCTATGGCTACACCTTC

v_gene: TRBV5-8
abundance: once
d_gene: TRBD1
j_gene: TRBJ2-3
CDR3aa: CASSWGQTPWTQYF
CDR3nt: TGTGCCAGCAGCTGGGGACAGACACCATGGACGCAGTATTTT

v_gene: TRBV7-6
abundance: .
d_gene: .
j_gene: TRBJ2-2
CDR3aa: CASSLYGVTGRTGELFF
CDR3nt: TGTGCCAGCAGCTTATACGGTGTGACAGGGAGGACCGGGGAGCTGTTTTTT

v_gene: TRBV15
abundance: .
d_gene: TRBD1
j_gene: TRBJ2-5
CDR3aa: CATTTGHVQETQYF
CDR3nt: TGTGCCACTACGACAGGGCACGTCCAAGAGACCCAGTACTTC

v_gene: TRBV2
abundance: .
d_gene: .
j_gene: TRBJ1-1
CDR3aa: CASKEPASSTEAFF
CDR3nt: TGTGCCAGCAAGGAGCCGGCCTCCAGCACTGAAGCTTTCTTT

v_gene: TRBV11-3
abundance: .
d_gene: TRBD1
j_gene: TRBJ2-2
CDR3aa: CASRRGTGGYAGELFF
CDR3nt: TGTGCCAGCCGTCGGGGAACAGGGGGCTATGCCGGGGAGCTGTTTTTT

v_gene: TRBV2
abundance: .
d_gene: .
j_gene: TRBJ1-5
CDR3aa: CASSLRAGGQPQHF
CDR3nt: TGTGCCAGCAGTCTTAGAGCCGGCGGACAGCCCCAGCATTTT

v_gene: TRBV5-6
abundance: .
d_gene: .
j_gene: TRBJ1-2
CDR3aa: CASSLQTADYGYTF
CDR3nt: TGTGCCAGCAGCTTGCAAACTGCTGACTATGGCTACACCTTC

v_gene: TRBV6-5
abundance: .
d_gene: .
j_gene: TRBJ1-1
CDR3aa: CASGLGGPEAFF
CDR3nt: TGTGCCAGCGGGTTGGGGGGGCCTGAAGCTTTCTTT

v_gene: TRBV30
abundance: few
d_gene: TRBD2
j_gene: TRBJ2-3
CDR3aa: CAWRTSGGSDTQYF
CDR3nt: TGTGCCTGGAGAACTAGCGGGGGGTCAGATACGCAGTATTTT

v_gene: TRBV4-3
abundance: .
d_gene: .
j_gene: TRBJ1-1
CDR3aa: CASSQTFLNTEAFF
CDR3nt: TGCGCCAGCAGTCAGACATTTCTGAACACTGAAGCTTTCTTT

v_gene: TRBV29-1
abundance: .
d_gene: .
j_gene: TRBJ2-1
CDR3aa: CSVGEGDSYNEQFF
CDR3nt: TGCAGCGTTGGTGAGGGGGACTCCTACAATGAGCAGTTCTTC

v_gene: TRBV19
abundance: few
d_gene: .
j_gene: TRBJ1-3
CDR3aa: CASSKQPISGNTIYF
CDR3nt: TGTGCCAGTAGTAAACAGCCTATCTCTGGAAACACCATATATTTT

v_gene: TRBV6-5
abundance: .
d_gene: .
j_gene: TRBJ2-5
CDR3aa: CAGGSTGMAKTQYF
CDR3nt: TGTGCCGGGGGGTCCACAGGAATGGCGAAGACCCAGTACTTC

v_gene: TRBV6-5
abundance: .
d_gene: .
j_gene: TRBJ1-1
CDR3aa: CASIDSGGANTEAFF
CDR3nt: TGTGCCAGCATTGACTCCGGGGGAGCGAACACTGAAGCTTTCTTT

v_gene: TRBV7-2
abundance: .
d_gene: TRBD1
j_gene: TRBJ1-2
CDR3aa: CASSLRTGGMNGYTF
CDR3nt: TGTGCCAGCAGCTTAAGGACAGGGGGCATGAATGGCTACACCTTC

v_gene: TRBV27
abundance: .
d_gene: .
j_gene: TRBJ2-3
CDR3aa: CASSLMTSTDTQYF
CDR3nt: TGTGCCAGCAGCCTTATGACTAGTACAGATACGCAGTATTTT

v_gene: TRBV30
abundance: .
d_gene: .
j_gene: TRBJ1-2
CDR3aa: CAWSVVQADYGYTF
CDR3nt: TGTGCCTGGAGTGTAGTTCAGGCCGACTATGGCTACACCTTC

v_gene: TRBV19
abundance: .
d_gene: .
j_gene: TRBJ2-1
CDR3aa: CASSIASYNEQFF
CDR3nt: TGTGCCAGTAGTATAGCGTCCTACAATGAGCAGTTCTTC

v_gene: TRBV5-1
abundance: .
d_gene: TRBD1
j_gene: TRBJ2-1
CDR3aa: CASSTGTASNEQFF
CDR3nt: TGCGCCAGCAGCACAGGGACAGCTTCCAATGAGCAGTTCTTC

v_gene: TRBV30
abundance: .
d_gene: TRBD1
j_gene: TRBJ1-3
CDR3aa: CAWSDSGQGRGNTIYF
CDR3nt: TGTGCCTGGAGTGACTCTGGACAGGGAAGGGGAAACACCATATATTTT

v_gene: TRBV7-8
abundance: .
d_gene: TRBD2
j_gene: TRBJ2-1
CDR3aa: CASREAGVSYNEQFF
CDR3nt: TGTGCCAGCAGGGAAGCGGGGGTCTCCTACAATGAGCAGTTCTTC

v_gene: TRBV6-1
abundance: .
d_gene: .
j_gene: TRBJ2-7
CDR3aa: CASSEAERLQASRYLYF
CDR3nt: TGTGCCAGCAGTGAAGCGGAACGTCTACAGGCCAGTCGGTATTTGTACTTC

v_gene: TRBV24-1
abundance: once
d_gene: TRBD1
j_gene: TRBJ1-1
CDR3aa: CATSEVTGVHTEAFF
CDR3nt: TGTGCCACCAGTGAGGTAACAGGGGTTCACACTGAAGCTTTCTTT

v_gene: TRBV4-3
abundance: .
d_gene: .
j_gene: TRBJ1-3
CDR3aa: CASSRFDSGNTIYF
CDR3nt: TGCGCCAGCAGCCGCTTTGATAGTGGAAACACCATATATTTT

v_gene: TRBV28
abundance: .
d_gene: TRBD1
j_gene: TRBJ2-7
CDR3aa: CASRGTGGSYEQYF
CDR3nt: TGTGCCAGCAGAGGGACAGGGGGCTCCTACGAGCAGTACTTC

v_gene: TRBV18
abundance: .
d_gene: TRBD2
j_gene: TRBJ2-3
CDR3aa: CASSPPGLAGGADTQYF
CDR3nt: TGTGCCAGCTCACCCCCGGGACTAGCGGGCGGGGCAGATACGCAGTATTTT

v_gene: TRBV28
abundance: .
d_gene: .
j_gene: TRBJ2-7
CDR3aa: CASSALGQYSYEQYF
CDR3nt: TGTGCCAGCAGCGCGTTGGGGCAGTACTCCTACGAGCAGTACTTC

v_gene: TRBV5-1
abundance: few
d_gene: .
j_gene: TRBJ2-7
CDR3aa: CASRGVADSSYEQYF
CDR3nt: TGCGCCAGCAGGGGTGTAGCTGACAGCTCCTACGAGCAGTACTTC

v_gene: TRBV6-5
abundance: .
d_gene: TRBD1
j_gene: TRBJ1-6
CDR3aa: CASSLGQGTSPLHF
CDR3nt: TGTGCCAGCAGCTTAGGACAGGGCACCTCACCCCTCCACTTT

v_gene: TRBV5-1
abundance: .
d_gene: .
j_gene: TRBJ1-1
CDR3aa: CASSLGHPEEAFF
CDR3nt: TGCGCCAGCAGCTTGGGGCACCCGGAGGAGGCTTTCTTT

v_gene: TRBV5-4
abundance: .
d_gene: .
j_gene: TRBJ1-3
CDR3aa: CASSPHTGNTIYF
CDR3nt: TGTGCCAGCAGTCCCCACACGGGGAACACCATATATTTT

v_gene: TRBV18
abundance: once
d_gene: .
j_gene: TRBJ1-6
CDR3aa: CASSPQRNRAESPLHF
CDR3nt: TGTGCCAGCTCACCCCAGCGGAACAGGGCTGAATCACCCCTCCACTTT

v_gene: TRBV5-6
abundance: .
d_gene: TRBD2
j_gene: TRBJ2-7
CDR3aa: CASSLGLAGFSYEQYF
CDR3nt: TGTGCCAGCAGCTTGGGGTTAGCGGGTTTCTCCTACGAGCAGTACTTC

v_gene: TRBV6-5
abundance: .
d_gene: .
j_gene: TRBJ1-2
CDR3aa: CASSYSGANYGYTF
CDR3nt: TGTGCCAGCAGTTACTCAGGGGCTAACTATGGCTACACCTTC

v_gene: TRBV5-1
abundance: .
d_gene: .
j_gene: TRBJ2-2
CDR3aa: CASSLGGHYTGELFF
CDR3nt: TGCGCCAGCAGCTTGGGAGGACACTACACCGGGGAGCTGTTTTTT

v_gene: TRBV11-2
abundance: .
d_gene: TRBD1
j_gene: TRBJ1-4
CDR3aa: CASSFLGTGSRRGEKLFF
CDR3nt: TGTGCCAGCAGCTTCCTCGGGACAGGGTCTCGGCGCGGTGAAAAACTGTTTTTT

v_gene: TRBV7-9
abundance: .
d_gene: .
j_gene: TRBJ1-2
CDR3aa: CASSPPGVGGYTF
CDR3nt: TGTGCCAGCAGCCCACCAGGGGTTGGAGGCTACACCTTC

v_gene: TRBV10-3
abundance: few
d_gene: .
j_gene: TRBJ2-7
CDR3aa: CAISESGNKYQYF
CDR3nt: TGTGCCATCAGTGAGTCCGGGAACAAGTACCAGTACTTC

v_gene: TRBV27
abundance: .
d_gene: TRBD1
j_gene: TRBJ2-4
CDR3aa: CASSDRGQSKNIQYF
CDR3nt: TGTGCCAGCAGTGACAGGGGGCAAAGCAAAAACATTCAGTACTTC

v_gene: TRBV5-1
abundance: .
d_gene: TRBD1
j_gene: TRBJ1-6
CDR3aa: CASSSGQGGNNSPLHF
CDR3nt: TGCGCCAGCAGCTCGGGACAGGGGGGGAATAATTCACCCCTCCACTTT

v_gene: TRBV9
abundance: .
d_gene: TRBD2
j_gene: TRBJ2-1
CDR3aa: CASSVDSGDVYNEQFF
CDR3nt: TGTGCCAGCAGCGTAGATAGCGGGGATGTCTACAATGAGCAGTTCTTC

v_gene: TRBV19
abundance: .
d_gene: TRBD2
j_gene: TRBJ2-1
CDR3aa: CASSIVRLAGEVNEQFF
CDR3nt: TGTGCCAGTAGTATAGTCCGGCTAGCGGGGGAAGTCAATGAGCAGTTCTTC

v_gene: TRBV28
abundance: .
d_gene: TRBD1
j_gene: TRBJ2-1
CDR3aa: CAIGQASYNEQFF
CDR3nt: TGTGCCATCGGACAGGCCTCCTACAATGAGCAGTTCTTC

v_gene: TRBV27
abundance: .
d_gene: .
j_gene: TRBJ2-2
CDR3aa: CASSPGGQSTGELFF
CDR3nt: TGTGCCAGCAGTCCCGGAGGGCAGTCAACCGGGGAGCTGTTTTTT

v_gene: TRBV28
abundance: .
d_gene: TRBD1
j_gene: TRBJ1-6
CDR3aa: CASSLVRGSSYNSPLHF
CDR3nt: TGTGCCAGCAGTTTAGTCAGGGGGAGCTCCTATAATTCACCCCTCCACTTT

v_gene: TRBV19
abundance: .
d_gene: TRBD1
j_gene: TRBJ1-1
CDR3aa: CASSPGTVRSTEAFF
CDR3nt: TGTGCCAGTAGCCCCGGGACAGTTCGTTCCACTGAAGCTTTCTTT